The 7 T cell receptor beta chains below all came from one sample that was sequenced in a study of neurological immune-mediated disorders. TCRdb redid the calling of the 5' RACE reads with MiXCR, one entry per CDR3 protein. Here the sample spans tens of thousands of distinct CDR3 sequences, around 1.9% being singletons. The sequencing sample was made of PBMCs. Source of these receptors: a woman aged 35 to 49 with multiple sclerosis.

This clonotype was seen at least ten times. The chain carries TRBV20-1 and TRBJ2-3, with 9 positions matching TRBD2. The CDR3 is 16 amino acids. Germline V gene lookup returns CDR1 DFQATT and CDR2 SNEGSKA (reference sequence). The J segment lost 7 bases and the V segment lost 0 bases, leaving 11 bases of the junction unmatched. In nucleotides, the CDR3 is TGCAGTGCTAGAGATTTGGCTAGCGGGGCTATAAATACGCAGTATTTT. It codes for CSARDLASGAINTQYF.

This clonotype was counted ten times or more. The V call is TRBV15, the J call TRBJ2-3; 8 bases are shared with TRBD1. CDR3 length equals 15 residues. The germline V gene encodes CDR1 LNHNV and CDR2 YYDKDF (reference sequence). J was trimmed by 2 bases and V by 3 bases; bases with no gene match: 4. The CDR3 coding sequence is TGTGCCACCAGCAGTGAGGGACAGGACACAGATACGCAGTATTTT. Its translation: CATSSEGQDTDTQYF.

Ten or more counts support this clonotype. The V gene is TRBV20-1, the J gene TRBJ1-5; the D gene is possibly TRBD1 (6 bases). The V end lost 4 bases, the J end lost 4 bases, and 11 bases lay between the germline ends. Germline loops: CDR1 DFQATT, CDR2 SNEGSKA (reference sequence). CDR3 length: 13 residues. CDR3 sequence reads: CSATPGTNQPQHF. As DNA, the CDR3 is TGCAGTGCTACCCCCGGGACAAATCAGCCCCAGCATTTT.

The sample holds many counts of this clonotype. J is TRBJ2-1 and V is TRBV5-1; TRBD2 matches at 9 bases. The V and J ends lost 0 bases and 2 bases, in that order; junction bases with no gene match: 0. The CDR3 length is 15 residues. CDR1 and CDR2 (germline): SGHRS, YFSETQ. This chain's CDR3 is CASSLASGTYNEQFF. The CDR3 nucleotides are TGCGCCAGCAGCTTGGCTAGCGGGACCTACAATGAGCAGTTCTTC.

At least ten counts were recorded for this clonotype. The chain joins TRBV5-1 to TRBJ1-1, with D perhaps matching TRBD1 (5 bases). The length of the CDR3 is 15 residues. Germline loops: CDR1 SGHRS, CDR2 YFSETQ. The germline V and J ends were trimmed by 1 base and 0 bases, with 10 bases remaining between them. The CDR3 DNA reads as TGCGCCAGCAGCTTGTCCGCAGGGATGAACACTGAAGCTTTCTTT. It yields the protein CASSLSAGMNTEAFF.

This clonotype came up many times. The chain combines TRBV12-3 or TRBV12-4 with TRBJ1-1; TRBD1 matches 8 bases. CDR3 length: 14 residues. J gave up 7 bases and V 3 bases, and 7 bases lay outside the gene matches. The CDR3 here is CASSLARGRVEAFF. The CDR3 region has the DNA TGTGCCAGCAGTTTGGCCAGGGGGCGGGTTGAAGCTTTCTTT.

This clonotype was detected many times. This chain links TRBV20-1 with TRBJ2-7, with 11 bases identical to TRBD2. The junction had 7 bases not matched to a gene; V was cut back by 5 bases and J by 1 base. Germline V gives CDR1 DFQATT, CDR2 SNEGSKA (reference sequence). CDR3 size: 15 residues. The CDR3 sequence: CSASLTSGASYEQYF. CDR3 in DNA: TGCAGTGCTTCCCTGACTAGCGGGGCTTCCTACGAGCAGTACTTC.